This T cell receptor beta chain is drawn from a study of shared clonotypes between healthy human individuals. About the research overall: Aged between 18 and 49, the donors were two women and a few men. Study-wide results and limits: Apart from blood, nothing was sampled; tissue repertoires likely differ. Few donors limited the genetic and exposure-history diversity represented.

With respect to this clone: Its antigen is still unknown.

Per the study methods: Junction-only sequences without quality scores were provided by ImmunoSEQ, so filtering was different. The assay was immunoSEQ multiplex PCR, and TCRdb's table has in-frame clones only and misses some. The D gene and trimming were derived from the DNA, and the V and J assignments and clone size from that table. The repertoire holds fewer than 650,000 clones, with 76% as singletons. Germline V lookup: CDR1 LNHDA, CDR2 SQIVND (reference sequence). The length of the CDR3 is 17 residues. The V gene end was trimmed by 8 bases and the J gene end by 4 bases; junction bases not matched to a gene: 15.

The sequence was collected from a middle-aged woman in good health. Some clones in this sample may be carry-over from other donors' samples. The V call is TRBV19, the J call TRBJ1-2, with 11 bases identical to TRBD1. Source material: PBMCs. The DNA for the CDR3 is TGTGCCAGTGGAAAGGCGGACAGGGGGCCTGGTCGCTATGGCTACACCTTC. Translation: CASGKADRGPGRYGYTF.